The clone carrying this T cell receptor (beta chain) appeared a few times. Antigen: not known. This record comes from a study of T-cell memory formation after mild COVID-19. As for the study in general: There were largely donor-specific TCR clusters. Overall study findings and caveats: From day 15 to 85, contracting clones were balanced between CD4 and CD8, whereas later expanders leaned toward CD4+. CD4+ clones that contracted lay mainly in CM and EM; CD8+ ones lay in EMRA.

The CDR3 spans 13 residues. CDR1 and CDR2 (germline): SNHLY, FYNNEI. The V gene lost 6 bases and the J gene lost 3 bases, with 12 bases spanning the gap. TCRdb reprocessed the 5' RACE reads via MiXCR and lists one record per CDR3 protein. The table has more than 150,000 distinct CDR3 sequences, roughly 12% seen once. The sequence was obtained from a man aged 18 to 30 who had mild COVID-19 (a few samples of this study predate the infection). Cell type and time point are not known. V and J are TRBV2 and TRBJ2-7, with D possibly TRBD2 on 5 matching bases. The sample comprised PBMCs or a T cell subset sorted from them (not recorded which). The CDR3 spells CASRPDGIYEQYV. The DNA of the CDR3 is TGTGCCAGCAGACCGGACGGGATCTACGAGCAGTACGTC.